What follows is one T cell receptor beta chain and its context. Its matching antigen is unknown. The source of the sample is a study of cytotoxic CD8 clonotypes in ibrutinib-treated CLL. Looking at the study overall: It was after a median 12 months of treatment, range 6 to 36, that response samples were taken. Productive templates per sample averaged roughly 230,000; productive rearrangements, approximately 96,000.

Repertoires were generated with immunoSEQ multiplex PCR, while TCRdb's copy carries only in-frame clones and drops some. The sample yields about 160,000 clones, more than 65% seen once. Regarding the study as a whole: The study found public clonotypes uncommon, contracting or stable on treatment.

Germline V gene lookup returns CDR1 LNHDA and CDR2 SQIVND (reference sequence). The CDR3 contains 14 residues. V dropped 7 bases and J dropped 6 bases, with 16 bases sitting between them. The sequence was obtained from a human donor with chronic lymphocytic leukemia. Sequencing used PBMCs, obtained after 12 months of ibrutinib treatment. This chain uses TRBV19 with TRBJ1-5; D is possibly TRBD1 (5 bases). The CDR3 sequence is CASTGRRGGQPQHF. In DNA form, the CDR3 reads TGTGCCAGTACAGGCCGGCGGGGCGGTCAGCCCCAGCATTTT.